The 18 T cell receptor beta chains reported below all come from one sample, sequenced in a study of T cells in Graves' hyperthyroidism and ophthalmopathy. TCR beta CDR3 regions were amplified from RNA. The HTBI primer set served for first-round RT-PCR of the TCR CDR3. A single record per CDR3 protein comes from TCRdb applying MiXCR to the multiplex PCR reads. The sample lists hundreds of thousands of distinct CDR3 sequences, about 17% seen once, with approximately 3.9% in the top ten. Sequencing was carried out using blood. The receptors were gathered from a woman aged 30 to 39 with Graves' hyperthyroidism.

This clonotype has a count of ten or more. The chain is built from TRBV7-8 and TRBJ2-3, with 7 bases aligning to TRBD1. J lost 5 bases, V lost 10 bases, and 6 bases had no gene match. CDR1 and CDR2 from the germline V gene are SGHVS and FQNEAQ. This CDR3 is built from 12 residues. The CDR3 nucleotides are TGTGCCACCTTGACAGGGCGAGATACGCAGTATTTT. This translates into CATLTGRDTQYF.

As for this clonotype: This may arise from a read error, as a much more abundant clone is one base away. This chain connects TRBV6-1 to TRBJ2-7; 10 bases are a match to TRBD2. The J call may not be correct, given that the DNA end is closer to TRBJ2-1. This CDR3 contains 17 residues. Germline V gives CDR1 MNHNS, CDR2 SASEGT. The CDR3 is CASSELGLAETPYEQFF. CDR3 bases: TGTGCCAGCAGTGAATTAGGACTAGCGGAAACCCCCTACGAGCAGTTCTTC.

The table lists this clonotype with a few counts. This chain connects TRBV29-1 to TRBJ2-5, with D possibly TRBD1 on 5 matching bases. This CDR3 has 11 residues. Germline loops: CDR1 SQVTM, CDR2 ANQGSEA. V was shortened by 7 bases and J by 5 bases, with 11 bases between the two germline ends. DNA for the CDR3: TGCAGCGCCCAGGGTCCGGAGACCCAGTACTTC. Encoded protein: CSAQGPETQYF.

Many counts were recorded for this clonotype. V is TRBV2 and J is TRBJ1-2; TRBD1 agrees at 11 bases. Trimming removed 6 bases from V and 8 bases from J; junction bases left unmatched: 11. Per the germline V gene, CDR1 is SNHLY and CDR2 is FYNNEI. This CDR3 has 15 amino acids. CDR3 nucleotide sequence: TGTGCCAGCAGACAGCCCGGACAGGGGGCGGGGGGCTACACCTTC. Encoded protein: CASRQPGQGAGGYTF.

Many counts were recorded for this clonotype. This chain joins TRBV18 and TRBJ2-1; perhaps TRBD1 as D (6 bases). CDR3 length: 15 amino acids. Deletions cut 4 bases from V and 1 base from J, with 11 bases between. In germline, CDR1 is KGHSH, CDR2 LQKENI. CDR3 DNA: TGTGCCAGCTCACTAGGGACACTTTCCTACAATGAGCAGTTCTTC. Amino acids: CASSLGTLSYNEQFF.

This clonotype was seen repeatedly, ten times or more. In DNA form, the CDR3 reads TGTGCCAGCGGATCAGCGGGAGTGAGGAATGAGCAGTTCTTC. As protein: CASGSAGVRNEQFF. J is TRBJ2-1 and V is TRBV27; 8 bases match TRBD2. The V segment lost 8 bases and the J segment 7 bases; nucleotides outside the gene matches: 10. The CDR3 has 14 residues. Germline V gene data show CDR1 as MNHEY and CDR2 as SMNVEV (reference sequence).

This clonotype was detected a few times. The chain has TRBV27 and TRBJ2-7; the match to TRBD2 covers 9 bases. Germline CDR1 and CDR2: MNHEY and SMNVEV (reference sequence). V dropped 5 bases and J dropped 0; count of bases not matched to a gene: 8. The CDR3 spans 16 residues. In DNA form, the CDR3 reads TGTGCCAGCAGTACCGGACTAGCGTCGATCTCCTACGAGCAGTACTTC. Translation: CASSTGLASISYEQYF.

In this sample, this clonotype turned up many times. The CDR3 DNA is TGTGCCAGCAGTGTGGGACAGGGCTACGAGCAGTACTTC. Translation gives CASSVGQGYEQYF. The chain carries TRBV27 and TRBJ2-7; 9 bases match TRBD1. Looked up from germline, CDR1 is MNHEY and CDR2 is SMNVEV (reference sequence). The CDR3 is 13 amino acids. V was pared by 5 bases and J by 3 bases, with 2 bases of the junction left unmatched.

The chain employs TRBV27 and TRBJ1-5; TRBD1 might be the D (6 bases). The germline CDR1 and CDR2 sequences are MNHEY and SMNVEV (reference sequence). Trimming removed 2 bases from V and 5 bases from J, with 13 bases in between. There are 15 residues in the CDR3. The CDR3: CASSLGRGRYQPQHF. In DNA form, the CDR3 reads TGTGCCAGCAGTTTAGGCAGGGGAAGGTATCAGCCCCAGCATTTT.

V gene TRBV28 combines with J gene TRBJ2-5; D is possibly TRBD2 (7 bases). The germline V and J ends were trimmed by 5 bases and 3 bases, with 19 bases remaining between them. CDR3 size: 16 residues. Germline-derived CDR1 and CDR2 are MDHEN and SYDVKM. DNA for the CDR3: TGTGCCAGCAGTCCCAGTTGGGGGGCGGGAGAAGAGACCCAGTACTTC. Its translation: CASSPSWGAGEETQYF.

The chain employs TRBV9 and TRBJ2-3; TRBD2 agrees at 8 bases. This CDR3 is built from 17 residues. Germline assignment: CDR1 SGDLS and CDR2 YYNGEE. V lost 0 bases, J lost 3 bases, and 9 bases stayed unmatched. In DNA form, the CDR3 reads TGTGCCAGCAGCGTAGCCCCTCGGCGGGGGGTTACAGATACGCAGTATTTT. Protein product: CASSVAPRRGVTDTQYF.

The V gene is TRBV19, the J gene TRBJ2-5; no reliable D call. V was clipped by 5 bases and J by 1 base, with 14 bases between them. The CDR3 has 15 amino acids. CDR1 LNHDA and CDR2 SQIVND come from the germline V gene (reference sequence). The CDR3 DNA is TGTGCCAGTAGTTCCGGTCAGGTATTCCAAGAGACCCAGTACTTC. Amino acid sequence: CASSSGQVFQETQYF.

This clonotype was counted only a few times. V usage is TRBV19 and J usage is TRBJ1-5; weak D call: TRBD1 (5 bases). Trimming took 4 bases from V and 5 from J, leaving 18 bases between them. There are 16 residues in the CDR3. Per germline, CDR1 LNHDA and CDR2 SQIVND (reference sequence). CDR3 coding DNA: TGTGCCAGTAGTAGGCCAGGGTTACCCCTGGATCAGCCCCAGCATTTT. Its translation is CASSRPGLPLDQPQHF. The full variable domain, rest sourced from reference TRBV19 and TRBJ1-5, is DGGITQSPKYLFRKEGQNVTLSCEQNLNHDAMYWYRQDPGQGLRLIYYSQIVNDFQKGDIAEGYSVSREKKESFPLTVTSAQKNPTAFYLCASSRPGLPLDQPQHFGDGTRLSIL.

This clonotype was observed many times. This chain uses TRBV2 with TRBJ2-1, with 7 bases identical to TRBD1. The CDR3 is made up of 13 amino acids. With V trimmed by 7 bases and J by 8 bases, 8 bases remained unmatched. Germline CDR1 and CDR2: SNHLY and FYNNEI. CDR3 coding DNA: TGTGCCAGCACAACTGACAGGGCCCATGAGCAGTTCTTC. Translated, it gives CASTTDRAHEQFF.

In this sample, this clonotype turned up many times. The V and J genes are TRBV12-3 or TRBV12-4 and TRBJ1-5, with D perhaps TRBD1 (6 bases). V was clipped by 7 bases and J by 6 bases, with 16 bases between them. This CDR3 spans 14 amino acids. This CDR3 reads CASKVGGAPQPQHF. CDR3 in DNA: TGTGCCAGCAAGGTTGGGGGGGCTCCTCAGCCCCAGCATTTT.

The V call is TRBV7-8, the J call TRBJ2-1, with D perhaps TRBD1 (6 bases). Germline CDR1 is SGHVS and CDR2 is FQNEAQ. With 1 base removed from V and 2 bases from J, the gap between germline ends came to 21 bases. CDR3 length equals 19 residues. The CDR3 loop reads CASSLEGVRQGRPYNEQFF. In nucleotides, the CDR3 is TGTGCCAGCAGCTTAGAGGGGGTTAGGCAGGGGCGTCCCTACAATGAGCAGTTCTTC.

The chain joins TRBV20-1 to TRBJ2-7; 10 nucleotides line up with TRBD1. V shed 6 bases and J 3 bases; nucleotides not matched to a gene: 11. The CDR3 runs to 15 residues. Germline CDR1 reads DFQATT; CDR2 reads SNEGSKA (reference sequence). The CDR3 region is CSARHPGQGSYEQYF. The CDR3 region has the DNA TGCAGTGCCAGGCATCCGGGACAGGGGAGCTACGAGCAGTACTTC.

This clonotype was counted ten times or more. The rearrangement uses TRBV18 and TRBJ1-2; perhaps TRBD1 as D (5 bases). CDR3 length: 13 amino acids. Trimming removed 5 bases at V and 3 bases at J, with 10 bases between. Germline assignment: CDR1 KGHSH and CDR2 LQKENI. The CDR3 DNA sequence: TGTGCCAGCTCAGCGACAGACGACTATGGCTACACCTTC. This encodes CASSATDDYGYTF.